A selection of T cell receptor beta chains follows, all from one sample in a study of blood T cell repertoires in COVID-19. Profiled with immunoSEQ multiplex PCR; TCRdb holds only in-frame clones, not every one. This table holds hundreds of thousands of clones, nearly 90% found once. The sequencing input was peripheral blood. These receptors were taken from a man aged 18 to 29 with active or convalescent COVID-19. CDR3s include the opening cysteine and the closing phenylalanine or tryptophan.

>TRBV19|TRBJ1-2
CASTPTGGGGYTF
>TRBV6-5|TRBJ1-2
CASSMTGTGYTF
>TRBV2|TRBJ1-1
CASGTGMNTEAFF
>TRBV4-3|TRBJ2-7
CASSLSGTSAEQYF
>TRBV27|TRBJ1-2
CASSISGGVGGYTF
>TRBV4-3|TRBJ1-4
CASSQEYPATNEKLFF
>TRBV3-1/TRBV3-2|TRBJ1-2
CASSQISGSYTF
>TRBV6-2/TRBV6-3|TRBJ2-3
CASSYYGEGTDTQYF
>TRBV11-2|TRBJ2-7
CASSRGSGGGIYEQYF
>TRBV5-4|TRBJ1-2
CASRTVDSYGYTF
>TRBV18|TRBJ1-3
CASSPRTTAGNTIYF
>TRBV6-5|TRBJ2-6
CASSSSFGANVLTF
>TRBV9|TRBJ2-3
CASSPPGGPRSTDTQYF
>TRBV9|TRBJ2-6
CASSETVADSSGANVLTF
>TRBV7-9|TRBJ1-5
CASSLVAATGNQPQHF
>TRBV6-5|TRBJ2-7
CASSPPGDRHSEQYF
>TRBV4-1|TRBJ1-4
CASSWDRAGKLFF
>TRBV9|TRBJ2-7
CASSGGRTYEQYF
>TRBV20-1|TRBJ1-2
CSASFGQGAGYTF
>TRBV30|TRBJ2-5
CAWSWLNGEGDGTQYF
>TRBV9|TRBJ1-2
CASSVGTAFGGDNYGYTF
>TRBV4-3|TRBJ2-7
CASSQDRDYEQYF
>TRBV6-5|TRBJ2-5
CASTIQGAETQYF
>TRBV30|TRBJ1-2
CAWTQGAYGYTF
>TRBV2|TRBJ1-5
CASSRDRNSNQPQHF
>TRBV4-3|TRBJ2-3
CASSQDNIPFLDTQYF
>TRBV4-1|TRBJ2-5
CASSQDMRDQETQYF
>TRBV12-3/TRBV12-4|TRBJ2-7
CASSLATGNEQYF
>TRBV18|TRBJ1-1
CASYGGLTEAFF